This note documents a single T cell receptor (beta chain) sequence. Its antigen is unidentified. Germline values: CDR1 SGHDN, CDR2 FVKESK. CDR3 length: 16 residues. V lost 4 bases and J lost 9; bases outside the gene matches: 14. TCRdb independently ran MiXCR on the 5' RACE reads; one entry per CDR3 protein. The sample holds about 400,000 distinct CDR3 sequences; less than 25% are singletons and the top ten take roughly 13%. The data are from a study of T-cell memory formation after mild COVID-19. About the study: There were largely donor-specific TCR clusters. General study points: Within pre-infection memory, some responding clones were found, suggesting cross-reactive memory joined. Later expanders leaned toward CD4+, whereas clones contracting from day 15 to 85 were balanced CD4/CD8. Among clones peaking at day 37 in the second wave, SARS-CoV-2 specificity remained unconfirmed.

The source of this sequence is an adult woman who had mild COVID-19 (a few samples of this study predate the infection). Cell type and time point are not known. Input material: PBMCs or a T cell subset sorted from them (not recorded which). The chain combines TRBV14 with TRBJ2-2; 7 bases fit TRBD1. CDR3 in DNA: TGTGCCAGCAGCCCCCGCCGGGACAGTCCTTACCGGGAGCTGTTTTTT. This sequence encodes CASSPRRDSPYRELFF.